This TCR beta chain was documented in a study of cytomegalovirus exposure and HLA in healthy donors. Germline CDR1 and CDR2: KGHSH and LQKENI. After removal of 3 bases from V and 10 bases from J, the junction contained 6 bases not matched to a gene. The CDR3 is made up of 13 amino acids. Whole-study findings and limits: A few of the chains that were CMV-associated were confirmed in vitro to be specific for CMV antigens. Later analysis reportedly placed an Asian-associated ancestry cluster below the roughly 680-donor mean in N-insertions.

Regarding this clone: Its target is not known.

PCR amplification relied on 60 Vbeta primers (plus 13 Jbeta primers). The data were produced by immunoSEQ multiplex PCR, yet TCRdb's version contains in-frame clones alone and is incomplete. The repertoire consists of roughly 150,000 clones, with more than 70% occurring once and the leading ten covering about 10%. The TCR was taken from a man aged 18 to 35 in good health and CMV-seropositive. The chain links TRBV18 to TRBJ2-1; 7 nucleotides agree with TRBD2. Sequencing used PBMCs. The CDR3 reads CASSPVAGDEQFF. DNA for the CDR3: TGTGCCAGCTCACCGGTGGCGGGGGACGAGCAGTTCTTC.